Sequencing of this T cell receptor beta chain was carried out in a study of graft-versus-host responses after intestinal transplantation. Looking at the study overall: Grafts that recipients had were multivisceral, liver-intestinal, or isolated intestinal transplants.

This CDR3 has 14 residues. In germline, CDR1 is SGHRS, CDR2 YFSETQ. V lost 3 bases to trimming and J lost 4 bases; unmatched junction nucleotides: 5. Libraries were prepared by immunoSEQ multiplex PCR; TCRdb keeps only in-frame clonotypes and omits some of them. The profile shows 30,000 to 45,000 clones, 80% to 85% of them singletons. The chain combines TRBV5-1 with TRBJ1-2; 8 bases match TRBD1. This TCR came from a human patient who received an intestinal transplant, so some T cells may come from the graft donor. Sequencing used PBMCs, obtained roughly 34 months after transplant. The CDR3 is CASSSGQEGYGYTF. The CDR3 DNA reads TGCGCCAGCAGCTCGGGACAGGAAGGCTATGGCTACACCTTC.